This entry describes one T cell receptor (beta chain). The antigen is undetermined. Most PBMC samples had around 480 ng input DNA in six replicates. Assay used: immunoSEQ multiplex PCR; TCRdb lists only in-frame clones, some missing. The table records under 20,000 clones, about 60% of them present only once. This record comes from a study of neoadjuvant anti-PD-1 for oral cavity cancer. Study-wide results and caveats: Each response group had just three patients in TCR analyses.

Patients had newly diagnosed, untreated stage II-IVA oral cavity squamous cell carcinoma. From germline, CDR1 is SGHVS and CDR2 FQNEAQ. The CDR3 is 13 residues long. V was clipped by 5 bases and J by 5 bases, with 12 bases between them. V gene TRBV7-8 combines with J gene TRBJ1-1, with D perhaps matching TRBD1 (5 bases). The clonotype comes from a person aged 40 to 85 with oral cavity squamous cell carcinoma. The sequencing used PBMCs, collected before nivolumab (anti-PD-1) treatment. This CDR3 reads CASSMIQGTEAFF. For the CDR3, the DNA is TGTGCCAGCAGCATGATCCAGGGAACTGAAGCTTTCTTT.